The clone carrying this T cell receptor (beta chain) was seen only a few times. What it binds is unknown. This entry belongs to a study of cytomegalovirus exposure and HLA in healthy donors. CDR3 length equals 11 residues. Looked up from germline, CDR1 is ENHRY and CDR2 is SYGVKD. The V end was cut by 4 bases, the J end by 7 bases, with 5 bases between. Researchers ran the PCR with 60 Vbeta and 13 Jbeta primers. Profiled with immunoSEQ multiplex PCR; TCRdb holds only in-frame clones, not every one. The repertoire includes fewer than 150,000 clones, under 85% of them detected once, and 5.8% sits in the top ten. Study-wide points: TCR beta V- and J-gene trimming was later associated with a missense DCLRE1C variant.

The TCR originated in a woman aged 45 to 65 in good health and CMV-seropositive. The sequencing sample was made of PBMCs. This chain uses TRBV10-3 with TRBJ2-1, with D hard to call. The CDR3 region is CAISAGNEQFF. The CDR3 nucleotides read TGTGCCATCAGTGCCGGGAATGAGCAGTTCTTC.